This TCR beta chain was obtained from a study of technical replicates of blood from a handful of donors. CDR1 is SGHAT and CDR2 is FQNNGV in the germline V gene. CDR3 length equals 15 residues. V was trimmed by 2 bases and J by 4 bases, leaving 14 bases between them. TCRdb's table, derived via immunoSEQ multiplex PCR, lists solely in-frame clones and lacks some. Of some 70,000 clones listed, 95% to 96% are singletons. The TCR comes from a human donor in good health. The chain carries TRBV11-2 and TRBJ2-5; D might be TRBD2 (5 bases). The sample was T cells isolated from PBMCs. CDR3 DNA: TGTGCCAGCAGCTTATTACGAGGGAGTAGAGAGACCCAGTACTTC. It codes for CASSLLRGSRETQYF.